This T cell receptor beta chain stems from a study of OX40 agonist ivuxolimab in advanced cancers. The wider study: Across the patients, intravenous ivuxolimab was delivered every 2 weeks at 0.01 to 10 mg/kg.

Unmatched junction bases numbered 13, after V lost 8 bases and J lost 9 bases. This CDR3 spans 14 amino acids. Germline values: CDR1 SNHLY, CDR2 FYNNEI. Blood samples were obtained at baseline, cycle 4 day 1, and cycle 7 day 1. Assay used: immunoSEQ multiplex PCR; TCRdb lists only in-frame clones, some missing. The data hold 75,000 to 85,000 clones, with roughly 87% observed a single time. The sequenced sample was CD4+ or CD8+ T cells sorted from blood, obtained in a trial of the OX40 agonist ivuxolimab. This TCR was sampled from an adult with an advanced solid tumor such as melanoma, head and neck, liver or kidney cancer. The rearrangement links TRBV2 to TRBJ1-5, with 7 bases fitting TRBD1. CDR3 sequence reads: CASVLLQGERPQHF. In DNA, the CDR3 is TGTGCCAGCGTTCTGCTCCAGGGGGAAAGGCCCCAGCATTTT.